This T cell receptor beta chain was sequenced for a study of shared clonotypes between healthy human individuals. Notes on this clone: This sample also contains other DNA sequences that code for the same CDR3.

Per the study methods: Filtering of immunoSEQ junctional sequences could not match full-length read filtering. The data were produced by immunoSEQ multiplex PCR, yet TCRdb's version contains in-frame clones alone and is incomplete. V, J and clone size reflect that table, while D and trimming were determined from the DNA. Of 2 million to 3 million clones listed, 90% to 95% are singletons. V lost 4 bases to trimming and J lost 1 base, with 10 bases between them. The CDR3 loop spans 14 amino acids. Looked up from germline, CDR1 is KGHSH and CDR2 is LQKENI. CD45RA-negative memory and CD45RA+ naive subsets were split from the CD4+ cells.

V gene TRBV18 combines with J gene TRBJ1-1, with D perhaps matching TRBD1 (5 bases). The clonotype originates from a man aged 18 to 29 in good health. Some clones in this sample may be carry-over from other donors' samples. The sequenced material came from naive CD4+ T cells from PBMCs. Subset defined: CD45RA+ positively selected. CDR3 protein: CASSRSGGNTEAFF. CDR3 bases: TGTGCCAGCTCACGATCCGGGGGGAACACTGAAGCTTTCTTT.